This T cell receptor (beta chain) was identified during a study of shared clonotypes between healthy human individuals. Naive CD8 cells lacked CD45RO and underwent positive selection for CCR7, leaving out terminally differentiated effector memory CD45RA+ cells. Donors were Caucasian adults residing in Nashville, Tennessee, USA. Germline V gene data show CDR1 as SGHRS and CDR2 as YFSETQ. Trimming cost V 2 bases and J 8 bases, with 25 bases left between them. The CDR3 sequence is 17 residues long. The DNA input per sorted-subset replicate PCR was 200 ng, corresponding to roughly 30,000 T cell genomes. Some clones are missing from TCRdb's copy, which holds only in-frame ones; the method was immunoSEQ multiplex PCR. The repertoire consists of about 800,000 clones, with approximately 97% occurring once and the leading ten covering less than 0.25%.

Sequenced input: naive CD8+ T cells sorted from blood. This receptor was obtained from a man aged 25-45 years in good health. The chain is built from TRBV5-1 and TRBJ1-1; D is unresolved. The CDR3 loop is CASSFNHEIIGYDEAFF. In DNA, the CDR3 is TGCGCCAGCAGCTTCAACCATGAGATTATAGGGTACGACGAAGCTTTCTTT.